A single sample gave rise to the 27 T cell receptor beta chains below, sequenced in a study of beta chain features in type 1 diabetes. Study outcomes and limitations: Type 1 diabetes patients had TCRB CDR3s that were shorter (moderately but significantly so) in all four CD4+ subsets.

The whole isolated RNA underwent reverse transcription, so sequencing captured expressed TCRB transcripts. The assay was immunoSEQ multiplex PCR, and TCRdb's table has in-frame clones only and misses some. The sample has over 100,000 clones, about a sixth seen once. For these receptors, no antigen is known. Sequencing used central memory CD4+ T cells from blood. All receptors come from a man between 25 and 39 years old with type 1 diabetes.

The V and J genes are TRBV7-2 and TRBJ1-1; the match to TRBD1 covers 9 bases. J gave up 5 bases and V 5 bases, and 6 bases lay outside the gene matches. Germline CDR1 reads SGHTA; CDR2 reads FQGNSA. The CDR3 runs 14 residues. CDR3 region: CASSPDRGSTEAFF. CDR3 nucleotides: TGTGCCAGCAGCCCGGACAGGGGCAGTACTGAAGCTTTCTTT.

This clone has a handful of counts. Compared with germline, one end of the junction differs, possibly owing to a read error. The CDR3 nucleotides read TGCGCCAGCAGCGAAGAGGGGCAGGGGGCGTCTTTTGCTGAAAAACTGTTTTTT. As protein: CASSEEGQGASFAEKLFF. The V call is TRBV4-3, the J call TRBJ1-4; 8 nucleotides align to TRBD1. Germline assignment: CDR1 LGHNA and CDR2 YSLEER. The CDR3 extends over 18 amino acids.

There are a few counts of this clone. The chain is built from TRBV6-6 and TRBJ1-4, with TRBD1 matching 9 bases. The CDR3 is 14 amino acids. V lost 5 bases to trimming and J lost 2 bases; unmatched junction nucleotides: 0. Germline V gene sequence: CDR1 MNHNY, CDR2 SVGAGI (reference sequence). CDR3 protein: CASSDRGTNEKLFF. The CDR3 region has the DNA TGTGCCAGCAGTGACAGGGGGACTAATGAAAAACTGTTTTTT.

CDR3 nucleotide sequence: TGTGCCAGCAGCTCCCGTTGGGATCTAGGAGATACGCAGTATTTT. Translation gives CASSSRWDLGDTQYF. The chain carries TRBV7-2 and TRBJ2-3; D is undetermined. Trimming shortened V by 4 bases and J by 5 bases, and 16 bases separated the two germline ends. Germline V CDR1 and CDR2: SGHTA, FQGNSA. This CDR3 has 15 residues.

This clone was seen more than once but under ten times. The chain combines TRBV10-2 with TRBJ2-7; 10 bases map to TRBD1. Trimming removed 7 bases from V and 4 bases from J; junction bases left unmatched: 4. Looked up from germline, CDR1 is WSHSY and CDR2 is SAAADI. The length of the CDR3 is 13 residues. The CDR3 DNA reads as TGCGCCAGCACCCCGGGACAGGGGTACGAGCAGTACTTC. It codes for CASTPGQGYEQYF.

This clone was seen a single time. This sequence joins TRBV7-2 and TRBJ2-5, with D perhaps TRBD2 (6 bases). V lost 5 bases and J 4 bases, leaving 14 bases between the germline ends. CDR1 SGHTA and CDR2 FQGNSA come from the germline V gene. The CDR3 has 14 amino acids. The CDR3 is CASSPRRDGETQYF. In nucleotides, the CDR3 is TGTGCCAGCAGCCCCAGGAGGGACGGAGAGACCCAGTACTTC. Filled out from reference TRBV7-2 and TRBJ2-5, the complete variable domain reads GAGVSQSPSNKVTEKGKDVELRCDPISGHTALYWYRQSLGQGLEFLIYFQGNSAPDKSGLPSDRFSAERTGGSVSTLTIQRTQQEDSAVYLCASSPRRDGETQYFGPGTRLLVL.

The CDR3 DNA reads as TGTGCCAGCAGGGGACAGGCCACCGGGGAGCTGTTTTTT. Its translation is CASRGQATGELFF. The chain recombines TRBV2 with TRBJ2-2; TRBD1 matches 8 bases. The CDR3 extends over 13 amino acids. CDR1 is SNHLY and CDR2 is FYNNEI in the germline V gene. V shed 6 bases and J 4 bases; nucleotides not matched to a gene: 1.

The V and J genes are TRBV2 and TRBJ2-1; 7 bases match TRBD1. This CDR3 region has 14 residues. Trimming at V came to 7 bases and at J to 2 bases, leaving 5 bases not matched to a gene. Germline CDR1 SNHLY, CDR2 FYNNEI. The CDR3 DNA reads as TGTGCCAGCATCGCCGGGACAGCCTACAATGAGCAGTTCTTC. Translation gives CASIAGTAYNEQFF.

This clone has more than one count but fewer than ten. V gene TRBV29-1 combines with J gene TRBJ2-1, with a tentative D call TRBD2 (5 bases). The CDR3 extends over 10 amino acids. V dropped 7 bases and J dropped 8 bases, with 9 bases sitting between them. Germline loops: CDR1 SQVTM, CDR2 ANQGSEA. CDR3 loop: CSAWEYEQFF. The CDR3 DNA reads as TGCAGCGCCTGGGAGTATGAGCAGTTCTTC.

The V and J genes are TRBV10-2 and TRBJ1-2; TRBD1 matches at 7 bases. This CDR3 is built from 12 residues. In germline, CDR1 is WSHSY, CDR2 SAAADI. V shed 11 bases and J 3 bases; nucleotides not matched to a gene: 6. The DNA of the CDR3 is TGCGCCGGCGGGGACAGAGACTATGGCTACACCTTC. Its translation is CAGGDRDYGYTF.

This clone has just a few counts. Different DNA sequences within this sample yield the same CDR3. The chain combines TRBV29-1 with TRBJ1-2; maybe TRBD1 (6 bases). The germline CDR1 and CDR2 sequences are SQVTM and ANQGSEA. The CDR3 consists of 12 residues. The germline V and J ends were trimmed by 0 bases and 7 bases, with 9 bases remaining between them. CDR3 loop: CSVEEGAGGYTF. DNA for the CDR3: TGCAGCGTTGAAGAGGGGGCGGGTGGCTACACCTTC.

The chain combines TRBV15 with TRBJ2-1; D gene unclear. This CDR3 comprises 14 residues. V lost 0 bases, J lost 8 bases, and 11 bases lay in between. Germline CDR1 is LNHNV and CDR2 is YYDKDF (reference sequence). CDR3 bases: TGTGCCACCAGCAGAGACGTTGAGGCGCATGAGCAGTTCTTC. The encoded protein is CATSRDVEAHEQFF.

This clone was observed a few times. The junction departs from germline at one end; a sequencing error may be responsible. This chain uses TRBV5-4 with TRBJ2-6; weak D call: TRBD2 (5 bases). From germline, CDR1 is SGHNT and CDR2 YYREEE (reference sequence). This CDR3 has 15 amino acids. The CDR3 region is CATSGNTIGANVLTF. CDR3 coding DNA: TGTGCCACCAGCGGAAACACTATAGGGGCCAACGTCCTGACTTTC.

The chain employs TRBV9 and TRBJ1-6, with TRBD1 matching over 7 bases. CDR1 and CDR2 (germline): SGDLS, YYNGEE. CDR3 size: 14 residues. The trim removed 4 bases at V and 5 bases at J, leaving 3 bases unmatched. DNA for the CDR3: TGTGCCAGCAGCCCGGGACAGCATAATTCACCCCTCCACTTT. Its translation: CASSPGQHNSPLHF.

Points on this clone: The identical CDR3 is also encoded by other nucleotide sequences in the sample. This chain's CDR3 is CASSHTVLTGELFF. CDR3 sequence (DNA): TGTGCCAGCAGCCATACGGTGCTCACCGGGGAGCTGTTTTTT. This chain uses TRBV4-2 with TRBJ2-2; D is undetermined. The length of the CDR3 is 14 residues. The ends were cut back, 3 bases at V and 4 bases at J, with 9 bases in the middle. Germline loops: CDR1 LGHNA, CDR2 YNFKEQ.

In its sample, this clone was seen a few times. V and J are TRBV27 and TRBJ1-6, with unresolved D. The CDR3 covers 9 residues. Germline V gives CDR1 MNHEY, CDR2 SMNVEV (reference sequence). V was pared by 8 bases and J by 11 bases, with 4 bases between. In DNA, the CDR3 is TGTGCCAGCCAGCCACCCCTCCACTTT. Protein product: CASQPPLHF.

About this clone itself: This same CDR3 is encoded by further DNA sequences in the sample. The CDR3 loop reads CASSLGQETDTQYF. CDR3 in DNA: TGCGCCAGCAGCCTCGGACAGGAAACAGATACGCAGTATTTT. V usage is TRBV5-1 and J usage is TRBJ2-3, with 7 bases matching TRBD1. The CDR3 is 14 amino acids. V trimming: 4 bases; J trimming: 3 bases; junction bases outside the gene matches: 5. CDR1 is SGHRS and CDR2 is YFSETQ in the germline V gene.

As DNA, the CDR3 is TGTGCCAGCAGTGGGTTCGCACAGGGCCTCTCTGGAAACACCATATATTTT. Its translation is CASSGFAQGLSGNTIYF. The V call is TRBV25-1, the J call TRBJ1-3, with D maybe TRBD1 (6 bases). Germline CDR1 and CDR2: MGHDK and SYGVNS. V was clipped by 4 bases and J by 0 bases, with 16 bases between them. CDR3 length: 17 amino acids.

This clone has only a few counts. With a far larger clone one base away, a read error is the likely cause. J is TRBJ2-1 and V is TRBV2; D is possibly TRBD1 (5 bases). Trimming left V 2 bases short and J 0 bases short, with 8 bases between. The CDR3 length is 15 residues. Germline V lookup: CDR1 SNHLY, CDR2 FYNNEI. For the CDR3, the DNA is TGTGCCAGCAGTGAAAGGGGTAGCTCCTACAATGAGCAGTTCTTC. It encodes CASSERGSSYNEQFF.

This clone was seen a few times. This chain links TRBV7-2 with TRBJ2-5; tentative D call: TRBD2 (7 bases). From germline, CDR1 is SGHTA and CDR2 FQGNSA. This CDR3 is built from 15 residues. V was trimmed by 7 bases and J by 4 bases, leaving 19 bases between them. The CDR3 bases are TGTGCCAGCATTTTCCCAGGGGAGGGTGGAGAGACCCAGTACTTC. Its protein product is CASIFPGEGGETQYF.

This clone was seen a few times. The chain links TRBV7-2 to TRBJ1-2; tentative D call: TRBD1 (5 bases). Germline-derived CDR1 and CDR2 are SGHTA and FQGNSA. V was cut by 3 bases and J by 3 bases, with 14 bases left in between. There are 15 residues in the CDR3. DNA for the CDR3: TGTGCCAGCAGCTTTCTTCCAGGGAGCGACTATGGCTACACCTTC. The encoded protein is CASSFLPGSDYGYTF.

The chain has TRBV6-5 and TRBJ1-5, with 7 positions matching TRBD1. Germline V gene data show CDR1 as MNHEY and CDR2 as SVGAGI. V was clipped by 5 bases and J by 7 bases; unmatched bases: 5. The CDR3 loop spans 13 amino acids. The CDR3 spells CASSARQGQPQHF. The CDR3 DNA is TGTGCCAGCAGTGCCCGACAGGGACAGCCCCAGCATTTT.

CDR3 sequence (DNA): TGTGCCAGCAGCTCAAGCCATAGCGGGGGGGCCAGCGATACGCAGTATTTT. It encodes CASSSSHSGGASDTQYF. The V call is TRBV7-9, the J call TRBJ2-3; 11 nucleotides agree with TRBD2. The V and J ends lost 4 bases and 6 bases, in that order; junction bases with no gene match: 12. CDR1 and CDR2 from the germline V gene are SEHNR and FQNEAQ (reference sequence). The CDR3 extends over 17 amino acids.

This chain links TRBV5-1 with TRBJ2-3, with 9 bases matching TRBD2. Germline V gives CDR1 SGHRS, CDR2 YFSETQ. The CDR3 has 15 residues. V dropped 2 bases and J dropped 3; count of bases not matched to a gene: 4. Written as DNA, the CDR3 is TGCGCCAGCAGCTTTCGACTAGCGGAGACAGATACGCAGTATTTT. Protein product: CASSFRLAETDTQYF. Drawing the rest from reference TRBV5-1 and TRBJ2-3, the complete variable domain is KAGVTQTPRYLIKTRGQQVTLSCSPISGHRSVSWYQQTPGQGLQFLFEYFSETQRNKGNFPGRFSGRQFSNSRSEMNVSTLELGDSALYLCASSFRLAETDTQYFGPGTRLTVL.

V is TRBV2 and J is TRBJ2-5, with 7 bases aligning to TRBD1. V lost 7 bases and J lost 2; bases outside the gene matches: 4. The CDR3 is 13 amino acids. Per the germline V gene, CDR1 is SNHLY and CDR2 is FYNNEI. This CDR3 is CASNGDRQETQYF. CDR3 nucleotide sequence: TGTGCCAGCAACGGGGACAGACAAGAGACCCAGTACTTC.

In its sample, this clone was seen a few times. This chain joins TRBV7-3 and TRBJ1-1; D unresolved. CDR1 and CDR2 (germline): SGHTA, FQGTGA. Trimming left V 6 bases short and J 5 bases short, with 13 bases between. The CDR3 has 13 residues. The CDR3 protein is CASSTGVRTEAFF. CDR3 in DNA: TGTGCCAGCAGTACCGGGGTACGGACTGAAGCTTTCTTT.

This clone was seen at least ten times. This sequence joins TRBV7-2 and TRBJ2-5; 9 bases align to TRBD2. V lost 4 bases to trimming and J lost 3 bases; unmatched junction nucleotides: 3. The CDR3 consists of 14 residues. Germline V gene data show CDR1 as SGHTA and CDR2 as FQGNSA. This CDR3 reads CASSSLAGKETQYF. In DNA form, the CDR3 reads TGTGCCAGCAGCTCTCTAGCGGGGAAAGAGACCCAGTACTTC.